Listed below are T cell receptor beta chains from one sample, sequenced in a study of cytomegalovirus exposure and HLA in healthy donors. Profiled with immunoSEQ multiplex PCR; TCRdb holds only in-frame clones, not every one. The sample has 150,000 to 200,000 clones; 70% to 90% are singletons. Material: PBMCs. These receptors were taken from a young man in good health and CMV-seronegative. The CDR3 runs from the conserved cysteine through the conserved F or W. A D gene is named only where the DNA matches it firmly. The size entry is marked missing in some rows and otherwise reads once, few, many or a size class.

J gene: TRBJ2-3; clone size: .; V gene: TRBV5-1; CDR3 length: 14; D gene: TRBD2; CDR3 DNA: TGCGCCAGCAGTCCTAGCGGGGGCACAGATACGCAGTATTTT; CDR3 protein: CASSPSGGTDTQYF
J gene: TRBJ2-7; clone size: once; V gene: TRBV28; CDR3 length: 13; D gene: .; CDR3 DNA: TGTGCCTCGAGGGGGGGGGTCCCCTACGAGCAGTACTTC; CDR3 protein: CASRGGVPYEQYF
J gene: TRBJ2-7; clone size: .; V gene: TRBV6-5; CDR3 length: 15; D gene: .; CDR3 DNA: TGTGCCAGCAGTTACTCAGGAGGGGCCGGATACGAGCAGTACTTC; CDR3 protein: CASSYSGGAGYEQYF
J gene: TRBJ2-7; clone size: .; V gene: TRBV6-5; CDR3 length: 15; D gene: TRBD1; CDR3 DNA: TGTGCCAGCAGTTACCCGGGACAGGGTCCATACGAGCAGTACTTC; CDR3 protein: CASSYPGQGPYEQYF
J gene: TRBJ1-2; clone size: .; V gene: TRBV27; CDR3 length: 13; D gene: .; CDR3 DNA: TGTGCCAGCAAAATAGGGGCCAATTATGGCTACACCTTC; CDR3 protein: CASKIGANYGYTF
J gene: TRBJ1-5; clone size: .; V gene: TRBV30; CDR3 length: 13; D gene: .; CDR3 DNA: TGTGCCTGGAGTGACGGGGGCAATCAGCCCCAGCATTTT; CDR3 protein: CAWSDGGNQPQHF
J gene: TRBJ2-2; clone size: .; V gene: TRBV29-1; CDR3 length: 15; D gene: TRBD2; CDR3 DNA: TGCAGCGTGGGTGAACAGCGGGAGGGCACCGGGGAGCTGTTTTTT; CDR3 protein: CSVGEQREGTGELFF
J gene: TRBJ2-2; clone size: .; V gene: TRBV23-1; CDR3 length: 23; D gene: TRBD2; CDR3 DNA: TGCGCCAGCAGACCAACCCTAGCGGAGTACACGTTGTTCAAGTTGGGGAACACCGGGGAGCTGTTTTTT; CDR3 protein: CASRPTLAEYTLFKLGNTGELFF
J gene: TRBJ1-1; clone size: once; V gene: TRBV4-1; CDR3 length: 16; D gene: .; CDR3 DNA: TGCGCCAGCAGCCAAGACGAGGGTGGCTTTTACGGTGAAGCTTTCTTT; CDR3 protein: CASSQDEGGFYGEAFF
J gene: TRBJ1-2; clone size: .; V gene: TRBV30; CDR3 length: 13; D gene: TRBD1; CDR3 DNA: TGTGCCTGGAGGGGACAGGGAGGCGGTGGCTACACCTTC; CDR3 protein: CAWRGQGGGGYTF